This T cell receptor (beta chain) was sequenced in a study of blood T cell repertoires in COVID-19. In the study overall: Material from acute and convalescent COVID-19 was sourced from the United States, Italy and Spain.

Original methodology: From reference gene primer amplification, estimates of nucleated cell counts were derived. Method: immunoSEQ multiplex PCR; TCRdb's copy keeps in-frame clones and lacks some. That table is the source of V, J and clone size, and D and trimming were worked out from the DNA. The table lists 230,000 or so clones, 88% of them singletons, with under 3% in the top ten. The CDR3 runs to 14 residues. After removal of 4 bases from V and 0 bases from J, the junction contained 1 base not matched to a gene. Germline CDR1 and CDR2: LNHDA and SQIVND (reference sequence). Participant ages covered roughly 18 to 90 years across 24 US areas. Cohorts were determined from participant-reported clinical history.

The sample consisted of PBMCs or T cells enriched from blood (not recorded which). The TCR comes from a woman aged 30 to 39 who had recovered from COVID-19. The chain employs TRBV19 and TRBJ1-1; 8 bases map to TRBD1. DNA of the CDR3: TGTGCCAGTAGTAGGACAGGGATGAACACTGAAGCTTTCTTT. Translation: CASSRTGMNTEAFF. The variable domain in full, with the rest retrieved from reference TRBV19 and TRBJ1-1, is DGGITQSPKYLFRKEGQNVTLSCEQNLNHDAMYWYRQDPGQGLRLIYYSQIVNDFQKGDIAEGYSVSREKKESFPLTVTSAQKNPTAFYLCASSRTGMNTEAFFGQGTRLTVV.